Included here is one T cell receptor beta chain sequence, with context. The data stem from a study of PD-L1 blockade in urothelial cancer. Assay: immunoSEQ multiplex PCR; the TCRdb copy retains only in-frame clones and omits some. The table records about 76,000 clones, roughly 84% of them present only once. This CDR3 region has 16 residues. V lost 1 base, J lost 8 bases, and 8 bases stayed unmatched. Germline V CDR1 and CDR2: LNHDA, SQIVND (reference sequence). The clonotype was recovered from an older man with urothelial cancer. Source: PBMCs, taken around atezolizumab (anti-PD-L1) treatment. The chain is built from TRBV19 and TRBJ2-1, with 10 bases lining up with TRBD2. The CDR3 spells CASSIVRAGGRDEQFF. The CDR3, as DNA: TGTGCCAGTAGTATAGTCAGAGCGGGAGGGCGGGATGAGCAGTTCTTC.